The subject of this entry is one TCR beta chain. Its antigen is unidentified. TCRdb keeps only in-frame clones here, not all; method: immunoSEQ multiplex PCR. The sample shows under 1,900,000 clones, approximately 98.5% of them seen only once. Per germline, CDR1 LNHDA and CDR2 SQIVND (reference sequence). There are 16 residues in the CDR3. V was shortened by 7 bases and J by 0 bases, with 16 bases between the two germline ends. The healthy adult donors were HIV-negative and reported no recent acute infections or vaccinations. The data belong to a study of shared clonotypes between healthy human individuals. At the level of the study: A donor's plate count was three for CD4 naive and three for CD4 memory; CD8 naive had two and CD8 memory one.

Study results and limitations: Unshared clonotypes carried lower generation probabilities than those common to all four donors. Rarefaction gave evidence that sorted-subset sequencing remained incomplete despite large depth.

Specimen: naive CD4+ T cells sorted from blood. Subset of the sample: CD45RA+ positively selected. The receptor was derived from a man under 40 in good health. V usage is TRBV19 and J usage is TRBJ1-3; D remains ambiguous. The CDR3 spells CASTQNGAFSGNTIYF. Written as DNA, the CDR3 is TGTGCCAGTACACAAAACGGAGCCTTCTCTGGAAACACCATATATTTT.